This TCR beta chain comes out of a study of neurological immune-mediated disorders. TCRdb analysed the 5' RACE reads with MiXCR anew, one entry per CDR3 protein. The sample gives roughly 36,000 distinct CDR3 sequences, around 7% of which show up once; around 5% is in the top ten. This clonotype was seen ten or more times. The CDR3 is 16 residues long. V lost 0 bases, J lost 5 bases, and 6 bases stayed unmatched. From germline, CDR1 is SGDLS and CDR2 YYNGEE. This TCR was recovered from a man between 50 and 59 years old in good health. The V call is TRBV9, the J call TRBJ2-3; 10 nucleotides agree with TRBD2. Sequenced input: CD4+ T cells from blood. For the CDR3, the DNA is TGTGCCAGCAGCGTAGCGGCTAGCGGGAGAGTAGATACGCAGTATTTT. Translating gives CASSVAASGRVDTQYF.